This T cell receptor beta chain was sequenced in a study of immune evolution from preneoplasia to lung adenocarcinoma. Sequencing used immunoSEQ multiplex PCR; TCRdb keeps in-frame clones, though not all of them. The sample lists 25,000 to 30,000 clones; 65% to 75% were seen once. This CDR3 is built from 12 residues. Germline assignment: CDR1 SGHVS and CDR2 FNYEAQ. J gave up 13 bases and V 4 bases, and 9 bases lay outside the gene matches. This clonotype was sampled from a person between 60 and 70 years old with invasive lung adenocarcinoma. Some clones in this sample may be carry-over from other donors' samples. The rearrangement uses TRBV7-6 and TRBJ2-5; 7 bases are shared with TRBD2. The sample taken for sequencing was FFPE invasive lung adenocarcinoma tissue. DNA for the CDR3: TGTGCCAGCAGCTACTCCGGGGGGATCCTGTACTTC. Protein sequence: CASSYSGGILYF.